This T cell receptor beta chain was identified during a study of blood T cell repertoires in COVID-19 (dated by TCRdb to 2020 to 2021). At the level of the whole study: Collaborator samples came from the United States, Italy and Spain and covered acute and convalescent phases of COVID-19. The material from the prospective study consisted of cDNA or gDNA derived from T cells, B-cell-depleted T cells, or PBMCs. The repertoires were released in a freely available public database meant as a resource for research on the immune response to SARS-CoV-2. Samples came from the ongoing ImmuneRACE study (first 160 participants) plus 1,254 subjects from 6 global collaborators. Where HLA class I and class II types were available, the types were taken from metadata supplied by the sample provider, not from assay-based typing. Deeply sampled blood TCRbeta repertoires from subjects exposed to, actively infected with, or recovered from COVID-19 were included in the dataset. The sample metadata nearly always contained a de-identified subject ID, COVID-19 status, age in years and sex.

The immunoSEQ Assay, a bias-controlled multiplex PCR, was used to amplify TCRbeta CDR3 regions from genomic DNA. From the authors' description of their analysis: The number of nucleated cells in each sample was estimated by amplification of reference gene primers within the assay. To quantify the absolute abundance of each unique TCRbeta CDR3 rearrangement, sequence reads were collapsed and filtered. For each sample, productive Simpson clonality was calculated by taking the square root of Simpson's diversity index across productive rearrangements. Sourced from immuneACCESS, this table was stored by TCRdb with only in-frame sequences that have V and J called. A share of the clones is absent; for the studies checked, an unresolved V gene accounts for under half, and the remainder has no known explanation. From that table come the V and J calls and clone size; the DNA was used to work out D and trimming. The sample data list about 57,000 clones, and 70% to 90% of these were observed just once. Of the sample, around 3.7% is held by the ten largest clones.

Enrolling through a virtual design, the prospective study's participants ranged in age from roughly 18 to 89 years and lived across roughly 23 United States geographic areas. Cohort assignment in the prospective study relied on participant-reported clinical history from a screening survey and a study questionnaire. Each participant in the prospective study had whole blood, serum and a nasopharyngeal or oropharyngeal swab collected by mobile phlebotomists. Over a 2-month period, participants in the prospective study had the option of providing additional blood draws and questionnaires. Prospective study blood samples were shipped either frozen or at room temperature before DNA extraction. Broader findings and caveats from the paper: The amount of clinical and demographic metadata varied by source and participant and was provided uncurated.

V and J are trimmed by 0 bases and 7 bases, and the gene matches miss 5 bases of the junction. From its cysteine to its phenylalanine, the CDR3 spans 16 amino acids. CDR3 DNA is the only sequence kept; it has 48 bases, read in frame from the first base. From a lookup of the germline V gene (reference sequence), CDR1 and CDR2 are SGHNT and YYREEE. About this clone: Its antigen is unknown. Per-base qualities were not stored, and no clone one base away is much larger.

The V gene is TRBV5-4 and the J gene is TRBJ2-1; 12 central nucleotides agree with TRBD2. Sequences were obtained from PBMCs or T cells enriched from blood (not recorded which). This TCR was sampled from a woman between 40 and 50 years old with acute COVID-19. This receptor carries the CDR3 CASSLGLAGDRNEQFF. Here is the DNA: TGTGCCAGCAGCTTGGGACTAGCGGGAGACCGAAATGAGCAGTTCTTC.